The sequence of this T cell receptor beta chain was determined in a study of graft-versus-host responses after intestinal transplantation. At the level of the study: Multivisceral, liver-intestinal, or isolated intestinal grafts went to recipients.

Study-wide results and caveats: GvH clones appeared in recipient marrow, some first in ileum or blood.

This clone was counted once. What it recognizes is unknown. TCRdb's copy holds only in-frame clones and misses some; the assay was immunoSEQ multiplex PCR. The repertoire holds over 70,000 clones, approximately 94% seen once, with roughly 0.53% in the top ten. V was trimmed by 1 base and J by 3 bases, leaving 12 bases between them. The germline gives CDR1 LGHNA, CDR2 YNFKEQ. This CDR3 contains 15 residues. The TCR sequence derives from a human donor who received an intestinal transplant. The source material was unstimulated CD8+ T cells sorted from spleen or lymph node cells, sampled before intestinal transplant. The V gene is TRBV4-2, the J gene TRBJ1-1; D is unresolved. The CDR3 DNA reads as TGTGCCAGCAGCCAAGTCACAGTAACTTACACTGAAGCTTTCTTT. Amino acids: CASSQVTVTYTEAFF.